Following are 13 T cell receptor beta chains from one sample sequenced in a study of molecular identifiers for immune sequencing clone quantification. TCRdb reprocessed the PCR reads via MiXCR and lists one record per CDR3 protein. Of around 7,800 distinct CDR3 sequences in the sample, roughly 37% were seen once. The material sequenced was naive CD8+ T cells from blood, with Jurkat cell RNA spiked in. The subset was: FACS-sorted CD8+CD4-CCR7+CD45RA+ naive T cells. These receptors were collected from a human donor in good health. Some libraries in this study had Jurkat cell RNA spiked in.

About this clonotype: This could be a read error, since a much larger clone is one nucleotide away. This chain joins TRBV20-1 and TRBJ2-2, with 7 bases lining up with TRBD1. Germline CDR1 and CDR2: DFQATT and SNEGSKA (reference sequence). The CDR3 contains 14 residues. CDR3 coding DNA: TGCAGTGCCACGGGACAGCTAGGCACCGGGGTGCTGTTTTTT. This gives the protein CSATGQLGTGVLFF.

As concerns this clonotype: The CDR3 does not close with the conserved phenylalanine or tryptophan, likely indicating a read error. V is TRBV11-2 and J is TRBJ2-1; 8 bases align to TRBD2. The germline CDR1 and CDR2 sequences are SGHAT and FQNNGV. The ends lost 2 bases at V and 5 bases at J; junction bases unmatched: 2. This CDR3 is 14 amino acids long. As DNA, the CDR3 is TGTGCCAGCAGCTTAACTAGCGGTAACAATGAGCAGTTCATC. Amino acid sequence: CASSLTSGNNEQFI.

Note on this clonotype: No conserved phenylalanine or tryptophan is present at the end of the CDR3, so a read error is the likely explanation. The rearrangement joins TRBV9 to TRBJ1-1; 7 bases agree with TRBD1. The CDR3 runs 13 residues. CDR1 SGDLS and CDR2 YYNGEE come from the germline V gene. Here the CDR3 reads CARSRQGATEAFI. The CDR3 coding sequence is TGTGCCCGCAGCCGACAGGGAGCCACTGAAGCTTTCATT.

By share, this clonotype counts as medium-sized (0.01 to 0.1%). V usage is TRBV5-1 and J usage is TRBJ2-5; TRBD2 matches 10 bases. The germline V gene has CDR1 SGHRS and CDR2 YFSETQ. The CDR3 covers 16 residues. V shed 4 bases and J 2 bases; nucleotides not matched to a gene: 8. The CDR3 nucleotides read TGCGCCAGCAGCGCGCCGACTAGCGGGCGACAAGAGACCCAGTACTTC. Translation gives CASSAPTSGRQETQYF.

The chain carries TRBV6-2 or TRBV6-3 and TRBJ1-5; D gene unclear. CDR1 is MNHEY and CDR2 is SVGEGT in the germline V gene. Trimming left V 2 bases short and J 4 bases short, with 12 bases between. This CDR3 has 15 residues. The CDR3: CASSYPPWRNQPQHF. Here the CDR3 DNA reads TGTGCCAGCAGTTACCCACCGTGGCGGAATCAGCCCCAGCATTTT.

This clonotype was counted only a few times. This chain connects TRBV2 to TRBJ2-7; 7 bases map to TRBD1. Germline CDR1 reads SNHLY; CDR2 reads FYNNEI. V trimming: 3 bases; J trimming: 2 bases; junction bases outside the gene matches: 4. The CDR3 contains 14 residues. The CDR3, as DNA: TGTGCCAGCAGTGATTTAACAGGGGCCTACGAGCAGTACTTC. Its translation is CASSDLTGAYEQYF.

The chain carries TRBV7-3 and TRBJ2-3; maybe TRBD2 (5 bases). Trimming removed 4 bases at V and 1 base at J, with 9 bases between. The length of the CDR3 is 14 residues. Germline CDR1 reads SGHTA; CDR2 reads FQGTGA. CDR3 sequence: CASSYRGRTDTQYF. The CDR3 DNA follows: TGTGCCAGCAGCTACCGCGGGCGCACAGATACGCAGTATTTT.

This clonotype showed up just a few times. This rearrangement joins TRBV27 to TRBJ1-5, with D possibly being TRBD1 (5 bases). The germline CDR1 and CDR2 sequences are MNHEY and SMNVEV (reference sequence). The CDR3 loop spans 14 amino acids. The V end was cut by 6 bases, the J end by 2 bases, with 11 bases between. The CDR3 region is CASSLRGGNQPQHF. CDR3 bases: TGTGCCAGCAGCCTTCGAGGGGGCAATCAGCCCCAGCATTTT.

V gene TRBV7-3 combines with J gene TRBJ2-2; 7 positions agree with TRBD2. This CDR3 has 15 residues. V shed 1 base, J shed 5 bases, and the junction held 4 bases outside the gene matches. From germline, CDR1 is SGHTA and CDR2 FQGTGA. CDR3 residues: CASSLKSGITGELFF. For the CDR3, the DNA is TGTGCCAGCAGCTTAAAAAGCGGGATTACCGGGGAGCTGTTTTTT.

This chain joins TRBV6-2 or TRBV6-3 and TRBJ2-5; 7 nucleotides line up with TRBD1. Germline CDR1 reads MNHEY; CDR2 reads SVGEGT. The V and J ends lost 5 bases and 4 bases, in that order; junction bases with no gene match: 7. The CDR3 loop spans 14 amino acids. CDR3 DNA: TGTGCCAGCAGTCTACAGGGGCTGCGAGAGACCCAGTACTTC. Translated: CASSLQGLRETQYF.

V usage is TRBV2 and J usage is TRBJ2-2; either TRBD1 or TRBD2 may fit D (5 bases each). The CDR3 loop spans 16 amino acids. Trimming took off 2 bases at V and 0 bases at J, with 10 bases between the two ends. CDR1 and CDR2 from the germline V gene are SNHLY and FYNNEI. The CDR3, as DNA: TGTGCCAGCAGTGAACGGGACGCGGCGAACACCGGGGAGCTGTTTTTT. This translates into CASSERDAANTGELFF.

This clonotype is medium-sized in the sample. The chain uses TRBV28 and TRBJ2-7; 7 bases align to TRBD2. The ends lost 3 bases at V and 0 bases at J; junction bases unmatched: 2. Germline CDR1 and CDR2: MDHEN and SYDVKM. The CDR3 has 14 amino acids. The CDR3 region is CASSFGDYSYEQYF. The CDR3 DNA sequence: TGTGCCAGCAGTTTCGGGGACTACTCCTACGAGCAGTACTTC.

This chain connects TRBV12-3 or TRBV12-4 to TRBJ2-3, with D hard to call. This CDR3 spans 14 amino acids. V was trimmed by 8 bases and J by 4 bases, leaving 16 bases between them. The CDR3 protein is CASGIVGIADTQYF. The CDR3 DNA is TGTGCCAGCGGTATCGTGGGTATCGCAGATACGCAGTATTTT.